This T cell receptor beta chain was observed in a study of CD8+CD57+ T cells in acquired aplastic anemia. Germline CDR1 is LGHNA and CDR2 is YNFKEQ. The CDR3 is 15 residues long. The V and J ends lost 4 bases and 7 bases respectively, with 17 bases between them. Both TCR beta VDJ combination and CDR3 sequence profiling were carried out. Genomic DNA was the template for this profiling. From the reads, TCRdb called clonotypes with MiXCR, one entry per CDR3 protein. Of around 150,000 distinct CDR3 sequences listed, around two fifths are singletons. Sequenced input: sorted CD4+, CD8+, or CD8+CD57+ T cells (not recorded which) from PBMCs. V usage is TRBV4-2 and J usage is TRBJ2-1, with a tentative D call TRBD2 (6 bases). The source is a human donor in good health, serving as a control. The CDR3 DNA reads as TGTGCCAGCAGCCCCTCGGCGGGATTAATAAATGAGCAGTTCTTC. Translated: CASSPSAGLINEQFF.